A selection of T cell receptor beta chains follows, all from one sample in a study of blood T cell repertoires in COVID-19. The protocol was immunoSEQ multiplex PCR, while the TCRdb copy is restricted to in-frame clones and leaves out a portion. The sample yields roughly 190,000 clones, around 89% seen once. The sample comprised PBMCs or T cells enriched from blood (not recorded which). These receptors all come from a woman aged 18-35 years who had recovered from COVID-19. Both conserved end residues are part of each CDR3. D genes are given only for firm matches. Clone size appears in some rows only: once, few, many, or a class for an expanded clone.

d_gene,j_gene,abundance,v_gene,len,CDR3aa,CDR3nt
-,TRBJ1-5,-,TRBV6-5,14,CASSYGAGNQPQHF,TGTGCCAGCAGTTACGGGGCAGGCAATCAGCCCCAGCATTTT
-,TRBJ1-6,-,TRBV19,14,CASSIGRGGSPLHF,TGTGCCAGTAGTATCGGCAGGGGTGGCTCACCCCTCCACTTT
-,TRBJ2-1,-,TRBV7-9,17,CASSLRVPGDAYNEQFF,TGTGCCAGCAGCTTACGGGTTCCGGGAGACGCCTACAATGAGCAGTTCTTC
-,TRBJ1-4,-,TRBV4-1,13,CASSVGPTGKLFF,TGCGCCAGCAGCGTCGGGCCCACGGGGAAACTGTTTTTT
TRBD1,TRBJ2-1,-,TRBV7-2,13,CASSMKRGRGQVF,TGTGCCAGCAGCATGAAGCGCGGCAGGGGGCAGGTCTTC
TRBD2,TRBJ2-2,-,TRBV14,16,CASSLRLAGMAGELFF,TGTGCCAGCAGCCTCCGACTAGCTGGCATGGCCGGGGAGCTGTTTTTT
TRBD1,TRBJ2-1,-,TRBV29-1,11,CSVEPGQGEFF,TGCAGCGTTGAGCCGGGACAGGGCGAGTTCTTC
-,TRBJ1-1,-,TRBV10-1,15,CASSERTRMNTEAFF,TGCGCCAGCAGTGAGAGGACAAGGATGAACACTGAAGCTTTCTTT
TRBD2,TRBJ2-2,-,TRBV20-1,16,CSASSLAGGPGGELFF,TGCAGTGCTAGTTCACTAGCGGGAGGGCCAGGCGGGGAGCTGTTTTTT
-,TRBJ2-3,-,TRBV5-1,16,CASSATGRGNIIAQYF,TGCGCCAGCAGCGCAACAGGGAGGGGGAATATCATTGCGCAGTATTTT
-,TRBJ1-2,few,TRBV19,12,CASTTGQGGYTF,TGTGCCAGTACCACGGGTCAGGGTGGCTACACCTTC
TRBD2,TRBJ2-1,-,TRBV27,16,CASSRGTSGNYNEQFF,TGTGCCAGCAGTAGGGGGACTAGCGGGAACTACAATGAGCAGTTCTTC
-,TRBJ2-7,-,TRBV18,13,CASSFSRGYEQYF,TGTGCCAGCTCATTTAGCAGGGGATACGAGCAGTACTTC
-,TRBJ1-3,-,TRBV6-5,14,CASSYRGLRNTIYF,TGTGCCAGCAGTTACCGCGGACTTAGAAACACCATATATTTT
TRBD2,TRBJ2-1,-,TRBV7-2,14,CASSLVPGLADQFF,TGTGCCAGCAGCTTAGTTCCGGGACTAGCGGATCAGTTCTTC
-,TRBJ1-4,-,TRBV28,14,CASSFGRGSEKLFF,TGTGCCAGCAGTTTTGGCAGGGGTAGCGAAAAACTGTTTTTT
TRBD2,TRBJ2-1,-,TRBV7-8,16,CASSFSPLGRGNEQFF,TGTGCCAGCAGCTTTTCCCCTCTCGGGAGGGGCAATGAGCAGTTCTTC
TRBD2,TRBJ2-3,-,TRBV5-1,14,CASKHLADTDTQYF,TGCGCCAGCAAGCATCTAGCGGACACAGATACGCAGTATTTT